The 6 T cell receptor beta chains listed next were all sequenced from one sample in a study of T cell responses to AZD1222 COVID-19 vaccine. The protocol was immunoSEQ multiplex PCR, while the TCRdb copy is restricted to in-frame clones and leaves out a portion. Here the sample spans approximately 170,000 clones, 85% to 95% being singletons. This specimen consisted of peripheral blood, obtained 28 days after the second AZD1222 dose. Every receptor here comes from an adult who received the AZD1222 COVID-19 vaccine.

This chain's CDR3 is CASSQGGGLRGGSYEQYF. CDR3 nucleotides: TGTGCCAGCAGCCAAGGAGGTGGTTTGAGGGGCGGAAGCTACGAGCAGTACTTC. The gene calls are TRBV4-2 and TRBJ2-7; D could derive from TRBD1 or TRBD2 (5 bases each). From germline, CDR1 is LGHNA and CDR2 YNFKEQ. The CDR3 runs 18 residues. The V and J ends lost 1 base and 3 bases respectively, with 22 bases between them.

The DNA for the CDR3 is TGTGCCAGCAGTGCGAAGGGAGGTGTCGGGGAGCTGTTTTTT. Translating gives CASSAKGGVGELFF. This chain links TRBV11-2 with TRBJ2-2; a weak D match, TRBD2 (6 bases). V dropped 6 bases and J dropped 7 bases, with 15 bases sitting between them. Germline V gene sequence: CDR1 SGHAT, CDR2 FQNNGV. CDR3 length equals 14 residues. Supplemented by reference TRBV11-2 and TRBJ2-2, the full variable domain reads EAGVAQSPRYKIIEKRQSVAFWCNPISGHATLYWYQQILGQGPKLLIQFQNNGVVDDSQLPKDRFSAERLKGVDSTLKIQPAKLEDSAVYLCASSAKGGVGELFFGEGSRLTVL.

This chain joins TRBV24-1 and TRBJ1-1; the D is unclear. Trimming left V 6 bases short and J 0 bases short, with 13 bases between. The CDR3 has 15 residues. Germline loops: CDR1 KGHDR, CDR2 SFDVKD. The CDR3 sequence: CATSTLRRMNTEAFF. DNA for the CDR3: TGTGCCACCAGTACGCTCAGGAGAATGAACACTGAAGCTTTCTTT.

The genes are TRBV18 and TRBJ1-2, with TRBD1 matching 7 bases. The V and J ends lost 0 bases and 7 bases, in that order; junction bases with no gene match: 11. The CDR3 contains 16 residues. Looked up from germline, CDR1 is KGHSH and CDR2 is LQKENI. CDR3 DNA sequence: TGTGCCAGCTCACCACCGACAGGGCGTTCGAATAGTGGCTACACCTTC. Translated, it gives CASSPPTGRSNSGYTF.

The chain joins TRBV6-5 to TRBJ1-1; 7 bases line up with TRBD1. Trimming at V came to 6 bases and at J to 3 bases, leaving 4 bases not matched to a gene. Germline V CDR1 and CDR2: MNHEY, SVGAGI. CDR3 length: 13 residues. CDR3 nucleotide sequence: TGTGCCAGCAGGACAGGGCCTCACACTGAAGCTTTCTTT. It specifies CASRTGPHTEAFF.

The chain employs TRBV7-9 and TRBJ1-2; 8 bases line up with TRBD1. Germline V lookup: CDR1 SEHNR, CDR2 FQNEAQ (reference sequence). This CDR3 has 13 residues. Losses at the gene ends were 4 bases for V and 3 bases for J; bases not matched to a gene: 1. As DNA, the CDR3 is TGTGCCAGCAGCTCGACAGGGGACTATGGCTACACCTTC. Residues: CASSSTGDYGYTF.